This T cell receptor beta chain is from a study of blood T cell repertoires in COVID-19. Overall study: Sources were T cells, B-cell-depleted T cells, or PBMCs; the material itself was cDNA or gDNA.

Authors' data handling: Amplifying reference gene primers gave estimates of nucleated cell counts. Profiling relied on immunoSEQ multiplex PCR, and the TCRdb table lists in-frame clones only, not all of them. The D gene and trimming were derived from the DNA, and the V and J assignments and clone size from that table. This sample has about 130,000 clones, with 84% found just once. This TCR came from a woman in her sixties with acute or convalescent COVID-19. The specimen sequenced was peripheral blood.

CDR3: CASSFGVEAFF. CDR3 sequence (DNA): TGTGCCAGCAGTTTCGGGGTTGAAGCTTTCTTT. The rearrangement links TRBV28 to TRBJ1-1; D gene unclear. Trimming shortened V by 3 bases and J by 7 bases, and 6 bases separated the two germline ends. This CDR3 contains 11 residues. Germline values: CDR1 MDHEN, CDR2 SYDVKM.